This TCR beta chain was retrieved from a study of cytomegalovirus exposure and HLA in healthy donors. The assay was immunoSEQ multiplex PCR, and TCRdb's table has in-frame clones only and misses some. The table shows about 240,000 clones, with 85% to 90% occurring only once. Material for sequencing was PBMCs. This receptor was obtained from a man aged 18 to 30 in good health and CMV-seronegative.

In DNA, the CDR3 is TGTGCCAGCAGCTTAAATGAGGGACTAGTGCAGTACTTC. Translated, it gives CASSLNEGLVQYF. This chain uses TRBV7-3 with TRBJ2-7; 8 bases are a match to TRBD2. The CDR3 has 13 amino acids. In germline, CDR1 is SGHTA, CDR2 FQGTGA. The V and J ends lost 1 base and 9 bases, in that order; junction bases with no gene match: 5.